These 23 T cell receptor beta chains came from one sample sequenced in a study of control samples from healthy donors and cancer patients. Data came from immunoSEQ multiplex PCR; TCRdb stores just in-frame clones and leaves some out. The sample holds some 130,000 clones, more than 80% seen once. Sequencing used blood. These receptors all stem from a man aged 35 to 55 in good health.

This sequence joins TRBV5-1 and TRBJ2-5, with a weak D call TRBD1 (6 bases). Germline CDR1 and CDR2: SGHRS and YFSETQ. CDR3 length: 14 residues. Between the trimmed V and J ends, which lost 2 bases and 5 bases, there was a span of 13 bases. The DNA for the CDR3 is TGCGCCAGCAGCTTCCCAGGGGTGATGGAGACCCAGTACTTC. It codes for CASSFPGVMETQYF.

The J gene is TRBJ2-6, the V gene TRBV5-1, with TRBD2 identical over 7 bases. CDR3 length equals 17 residues. Trimming cost V 4 bases and J 0 bases; bases outside gene matches: 7. The V gene's germline CDR1 is SGHRS and CDR2 YFSETQ. For the CDR3, the DNA is TGCGCCAGCAGCCGGGGGGTCTCACTCTCTGGGGCCAACGTCCTGACTTTC. Its protein is CASSRGVSLSGANVLTF. Looking up the rest from reference TRBV5-1 and TRBJ2-6 gives the full variable domain: KAGVTQTPRYLIKTRGQQVTLSCSPISGHRSVSWYQQTPGQGLQFLFEYFSETQRNKGNFPGRFSGRQFSNSRSEMNVSTLELGDSALYLCASSRGVSLSGANVLTFGAGSRLTVL.

V and J are TRBV5-1 and TRBJ2-7, with 12 bases lining up with TRBD2. The CDR3 is 16 residues long. Germline V gene data show CDR1 as SGHRS and CDR2 as YFSETQ. Germline trimming cut 4 bases from V and 2 bases from J; bases unmatched to any gene: 7. CDR3 sequence (DNA): TGCGCCAGCAGCCCCCGGACTAGCGGGGCTACCTACGAGCAGTACTTC. Protein sequence: CASSPRTSGATYEQYF.

The genes are TRBV7-3 and TRBJ1-2; a weak D match, TRBD1 (6 bases). The germline V and J ends were trimmed by 5 bases and 0 bases, with 10 bases remaining between them. The CDR3 length is 14 residues. In germline, CDR1 is SGHTA, CDR2 FQGTGA. CDR3 loop: CASSQTGSNYGYTF. The CDR3 coding sequence is TGTGCCAGCAGCCAGACAGGATCTAACTATGGCTACACCTTC.

V usage is TRBV10-3 and J usage is TRBJ1-2; tentatively, D is TRBD1 (6 bases). The CDR3 spans 14 residues. Germline V gene data show CDR1 as ENHRY and CDR2 as SYGVKD. Deletions cut 6 bases from V and 5 bases from J, with 16 bases between. CDR3 loop: CAIRAGESGYGYTF. In nucleotides, the CDR3 is TGTGCCATCAGAGCAGGGGAGAGTGGGTATGGCTACACCTTC.

The genes are TRBV12-3 or TRBV12-4 and TRBJ1-3; D is unresolved. Deletions cut 4 bases from V and 4 bases from J, with 2 bases between. The CDR3 extends over 11 amino acids. CDR3 sequence reads: CASSYGNTIYF. The CDR3 DNA sequence: TGTGCCAGCAGTTACGGAAACACCATATATTTT.

The chain is built from TRBV4-2 and TRBJ2-3; 11 positions agree with TRBD2. Germline V lookup: CDR1 LGHNA, CDR2 YNFKEQ. The length of the CDR3 is 16 residues. The J segment lost 4 bases and the V segment lost 1 base, leaving 4 bases of the junction unmatched. The CDR3 sequence is CASSQVLAGGADTQYF. The CDR3 nucleotides are TGTGCCAGCAGCCAAGTCCTAGCGGGGGGAGCAGATACGCAGTATTTT.

The rearrangement joins TRBV5-6 to TRBJ1-3; D perhaps matches TRBD1 (6 bases). The V gene lost 1 base and the J gene lost 4 bases, with 15 bases spanning the gap. The CDR3 length is 16 residues. Per the germline V gene, CDR1 is SGHDT and CDR2 is YYEEEE. In DNA, the CDR3 is TGTGCCAGCAGCTTGATCTCGGGGGCGCCGGGAAACACCATATATTTT. Translation: CASSLISGAPGNTIYF. Full variable domain (rest looked up from reference TRBV5-6 and TRBJ1-3): DAGVTQSPTHLIKTRGQQVTLRCSPKSGHDTVSWYQQALGQGPQFIFQYYEEEERQRGNFPDRFSGHQFPNYSSELNVNALLLGDSALYLCASSLISGAPGNTIYFGEGSWLTVV.

The V gene is TRBV5-4, the J gene TRBJ1-4; 11 nucleotides line up with TRBD1. CDR3 length equals 15 residues. V was clipped by 4 bases and J by 6 bases; unmatched bases: 5. The germline V gene has CDR1 SGHNT and CDR2 YYREEE (reference sequence). This CDR3 reads CASSAGQGADEKLFF. CDR3 DNA: TGTGCCAGCAGCGCAGGACAGGGGGCGGATGAAAAACTGTTTTTT.

The chain joins TRBV29-1 to TRBJ1-1; D gene ambiguous. Trimming removed 1 base at V and 1 base at J, with 13 bases between. Germline V CDR1 and CDR2: SQVTM, ANQGSEA. This CDR3 has 15 amino acids. The CDR3 sequence is CSVEVFSLWNTEAFF. DNA for the CDR3: TGCAGCGTTGAAGTCTTCAGCTTATGGAACACTGAAGCTTTCTTT.

The J gene is TRBJ1-1, the V gene TRBV7-2, with 7 bases aligning to TRBD1. The germline V gene encodes CDR1 SGHTA and CDR2 FQGNSA. V gave up 5 bases and J gave up 1 base; unmatched junction bases: 4. This CDR3 comprises 14 residues. The CDR3 here is CASSPRTGNTEAFF. CDR3 in DNA: TGTGCCAGCAGCCCCCGGACAGGGAACACTGAAGCTTTCTTT.

The chain uses TRBV18 and TRBJ1-2; 8 nucleotides match TRBD1. The CDR3 totals 14 residues. CDR1 is KGHSH, CDR2 LQKENI, per germline. Trimming removed 3 bases from V and 8 bases from J; junction bases left unmatched: 8. The DNA for the CDR3 is TGTGCCAGCTCACCTAGTCAGGGGGCAAGGGGCTACACCTTC. Translated, it gives CASSPSQGARGYTF.

V and J are TRBV27 and TRBJ2-7, with D perhaps assigned TRBD1 or TRBD2 (5 bases each). The CDR3 covers 16 residues. V dropped 5 bases and J dropped 2 bases, with 19 bases sitting between them. The germline V gene has CDR1 MNHEY and CDR2 SMNVEV (reference sequence). The CDR3 is CASSKRGEMLTYEQYF. The CDR3 nucleotides read TGTGCCAGCAGTAAAAGAGGGGAGATGCTTACCTACGAGCAGTACTTC.

The chain joins TRBV11-2 to TRBJ1-4; no reliable D call. Germline-derived CDR1 and CDR2 are SGHAT and FQNNGV. This CDR3 has 13 residues. V was trimmed by 5 bases and J by 4 bases, leaving 8 bases between them. CDR3 residues: CASSRTVNEKLFF. The CDR3 DNA reads as TGTGCCAGCAGCCGGACGGTTAATGAAAAACTGTTTTTT.

The chain is built from TRBV5-6 and TRBJ2-1; D gene uncertain. V shed 5 bases and J shed 7 bases, with 10 bases lying between them. CDR3 length equals 12 residues. Germline V gene sequence: CDR1 SGHDT, CDR2 YYEEEE. The CDR3 region is CASRQTTNEQFF. The CDR3 DNA reads as TGTGCCAGCAGGCAAACCACAAATGAGCAGTTCTTC.

The V and J genes are TRBV5-1 and TRBJ2-2; 7 bases are shared with TRBD1. Germline V gene sequence: CDR1 SGHRS, CDR2 YFSETQ. The CDR3 runs 13 residues. The V segment lost 7 bases and the J segment 7 bases; nucleotides outside the gene matches: 7. CDR3 DNA: TGCGCCAGCCGTCTACAGGGGAGCGGGGAGCTGTTTTTT. Its translation is CASRLQGSGELFF.

This clone was recorded a few times. This sequence joins TRBV13 and TRBJ2-7, with D possibly being TRBD1 (6 bases). V dropped 4 bases and J dropped 2 bases, with 15 bases sitting between them. Germline V gene sequence: CDR1 PRHDT, CDR2 FYEKMQ (reference sequence). The CDR3 loop spans 15 amino acids. The CDR3 nucleotides read TGTGCCAGCAGCTCCGCAGGGGAGCGCCCCTACGAGCAGTACTTC. This sequence encodes CASSSAGERPYEQYF.

The J gene is TRBJ1-3, the V gene TRBV12-5, with a weak D call TRBD1 (6 bases). V gave up 4 bases and J gave up 4 bases, with 11 bases separating them. CDR1 and CDR2 from the germline V gene are LGHNT and FRNRAP. The CDR3 consists of 14 residues. This CDR3 reads CASGWLDSGNTIYF. The DNA for the CDR3 is TGTGCTAGTGGTTGGCTGGACAGCGGAAACACCATATATTTT.

The genes are TRBV18 and TRBJ2-7, with D tentatively TRBD2 (5 bases). V lost 2 bases, J lost 5 bases, and 10 bases lay in between. Per the germline V gene, CDR1 is KGHSH and CDR2 is LQKENI. The CDR3 is made up of 13 amino acids. CDR3 amino acids: CASSPTAGHEQYF. The DNA of the CDR3 is TGTGCCAGCTCACCAACCGCGGGCCACGAGCAGTACTTC. The whole variable domain, filled in from reference TRBV18 and TRBJ2-7, reads NAGVMQNPRHLVRRRGQEARLRCSPMKGHSHVYWYRQLPEEGLKFMVYLQKENIIDESGMPKERFSAEFPKEGPSILRIQQVVRGDSAAYFCASSPTAGHEQYFGPGTRLTVT.

This rearrangement joins TRBV5-1 to TRBJ1-4; maybe TRBD1 (5 bases). The V gene lost 2 bases and the J gene lost 6 bases, with 14 bases spanning the gap. Germline assignment: CDR1 SGHRS and CDR2 YFSETQ. The CDR3 loop spans 15 amino acids. As DNA, the CDR3 is TGCGCCAGCAGCTTCGGGGCCTCTGGGGATGAAAAACTGTTTTTT. It is translated as CASSFGASGDEKLFF.

This clone was observed a handful of times. The chain joins TRBV4-1 to TRBJ1-5; no definite D call. V gave up 1 base and J gave up 3 bases, with 10 bases separating them. Germline CDR1 MGHRA, CDR2 YSYEKL. The CDR3 sequence is 15 residues long. CDR3 sequence: CASSQGVGLNQPQHF. The CDR3 DNA reads as TGCGCCAGCAGCCAAGGGGTAGGGCTCAATCAGCCCCAGCATTTT.

The chain joins TRBV10-1 to TRBJ2-2, with 8 nucleotides matching TRBD2. CDR1 is WNHNN and CDR2 is SYGVQD in the germline V gene (reference sequence). The CDR3 spans 14 residues. V dropped 8 bases and J dropped 3; count of bases not matched to a gene: 5. The CDR3 reads CASRPLADTGELFF. As DNA, the CDR3 is TGCGCCAGCCGTCCACTAGCGGACACCGGGGAGCTGTTTTTT.

The V and J genes are TRBV10-3 and TRBJ1-5, with a possible D match to TRBD1 (5 bases). The V gene's germline CDR1 is ENHRY and CDR2 SYGVKD. With 8 bases removed from V and 1 base from J, the gap between germline ends came to 18 bases. The length of the CDR3 is 16 residues. CDR3 coding DNA: TGTGCCATCCCCAATGCGGGGGAGGGGAGCAATCAGCCCCAGCATTTT. Translated: CAIPNAGEGSNQPQHF.